This T cell receptor beta chain was obtained from a study of T-cell memory formation after mild COVID-19. TCRdb reprocessed the 5' RACE reads with MiXCR, giving one entry per CDR3 protein. The table lists about 340,000 distinct CDR3 sequences, 10% to 15% of them singletons, with 20% to 25% in the top ten. In germline, CDR1 is SGHVS, CDR2 FQNEAQ. The V end lost 1 base, the J end lost 1 base, and 4 bases lay between the germline ends. This CDR3 contains 13 residues. J is TRBJ1-1 and V is TRBV7-8; D gene unclear. This TCR derives from a young man who had mild COVID-19 (a few samples of this study predate the infection). Cell type and time point are not known. The specimen was PBMCs or a T cell subset sorted from them (not recorded which). The CDR3 nucleotides read TGTGCCAGCAGCTTAGTCAAGAACACTGAAGCTTTCTTT. Protein sequence: CASSLVKNTEAFF.